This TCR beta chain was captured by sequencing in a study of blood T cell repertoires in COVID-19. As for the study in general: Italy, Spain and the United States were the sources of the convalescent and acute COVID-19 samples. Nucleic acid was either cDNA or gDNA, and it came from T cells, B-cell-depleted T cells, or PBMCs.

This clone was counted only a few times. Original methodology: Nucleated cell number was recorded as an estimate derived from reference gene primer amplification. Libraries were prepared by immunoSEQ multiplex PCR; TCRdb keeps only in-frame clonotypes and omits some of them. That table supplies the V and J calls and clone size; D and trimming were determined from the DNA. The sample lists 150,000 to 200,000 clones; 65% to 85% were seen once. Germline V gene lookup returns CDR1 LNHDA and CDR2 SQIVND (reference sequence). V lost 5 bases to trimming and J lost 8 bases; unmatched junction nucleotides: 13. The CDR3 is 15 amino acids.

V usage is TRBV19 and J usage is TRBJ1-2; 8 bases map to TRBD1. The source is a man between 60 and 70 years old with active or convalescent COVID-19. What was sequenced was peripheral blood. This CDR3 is CASSPGRDRLRGYTF. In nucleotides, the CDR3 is TGTGCCAGTAGTCCCGGCCGGGACAGGTTACGGGGCTACACCTTC.